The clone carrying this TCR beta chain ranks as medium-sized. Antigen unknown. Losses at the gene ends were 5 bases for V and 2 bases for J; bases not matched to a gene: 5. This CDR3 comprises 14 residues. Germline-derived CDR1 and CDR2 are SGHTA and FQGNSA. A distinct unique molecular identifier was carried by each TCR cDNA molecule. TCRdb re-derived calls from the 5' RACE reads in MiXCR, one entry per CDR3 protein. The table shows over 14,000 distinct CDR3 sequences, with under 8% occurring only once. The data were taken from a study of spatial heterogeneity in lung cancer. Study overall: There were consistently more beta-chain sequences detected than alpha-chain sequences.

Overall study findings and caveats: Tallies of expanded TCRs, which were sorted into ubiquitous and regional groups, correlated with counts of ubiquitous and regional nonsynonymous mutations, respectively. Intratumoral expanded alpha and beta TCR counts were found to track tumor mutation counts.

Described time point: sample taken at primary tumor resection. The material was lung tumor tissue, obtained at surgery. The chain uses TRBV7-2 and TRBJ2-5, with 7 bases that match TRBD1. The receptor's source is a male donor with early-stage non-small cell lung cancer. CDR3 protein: CASSRGTVQETQYF. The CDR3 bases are TGTGCCAGCAGCAGAGGGACAGTACAAGAGACCCAGTACTTC.